The T cell receptor beta chain under discussion was sequenced for a study of cytomegalovirus exposure and HLA in healthy donors. General observations from the study: The study had only CMV serostatus as immune exposure information.

Germline assignment: CDR1 MNHNY and CDR2 SVGAGI (reference sequence). This CDR3 is built from 14 residues. The trim removed 7 bases at V and 2 bases at J, leaving 5 bases unmatched. To note about this clone: What it binds is not known.

13 Jbeta primers and 60 Vbeta primers were used for the PCR. Sequenced by immunoSEQ multiplex PCR; TCRdb stores in-frame clones only, minus some. The table records some 130,000 clones, 74% of them present only once. Each donor's status was that of a healthy bone marrow donor. This TCR was recovered from a woman aged 45-59 years in good health and CMV-seropositive. Sequences were obtained from PBMCs. The V call is TRBV6-6, the J call TRBJ2-3, with TRBD1 identical over 8 bases. The CDR3 loop is CASNDRGYTDTQYF. The CDR3 DNA reads TGTGCCAGCAACGACAGGGGCTACACAGATACGCAGTATTTT.